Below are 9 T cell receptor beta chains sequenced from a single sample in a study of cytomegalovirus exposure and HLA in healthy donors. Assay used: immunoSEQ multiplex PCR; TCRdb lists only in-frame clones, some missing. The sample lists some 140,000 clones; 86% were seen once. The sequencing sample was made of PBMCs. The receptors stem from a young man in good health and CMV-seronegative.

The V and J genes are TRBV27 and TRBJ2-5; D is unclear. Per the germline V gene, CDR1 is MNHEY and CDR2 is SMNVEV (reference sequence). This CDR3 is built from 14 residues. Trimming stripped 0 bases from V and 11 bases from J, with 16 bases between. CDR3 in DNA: TGTGCCAGCAGTTTATCGGTCCTTATTAGTGAGCAGTACTTC. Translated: CASSLSVLISEQYF.

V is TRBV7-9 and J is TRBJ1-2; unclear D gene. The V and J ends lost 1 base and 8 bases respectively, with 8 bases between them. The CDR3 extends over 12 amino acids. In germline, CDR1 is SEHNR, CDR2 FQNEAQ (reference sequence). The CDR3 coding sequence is TGTGCCAGCAGCTTAGGCCCAGGAGGCTACACCTTC. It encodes CASSLGPGGYTF.

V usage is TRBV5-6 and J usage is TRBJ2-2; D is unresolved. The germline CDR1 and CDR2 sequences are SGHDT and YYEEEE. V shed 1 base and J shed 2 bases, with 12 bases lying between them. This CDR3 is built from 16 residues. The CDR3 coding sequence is TGTGCCAGCAGCTTGTCCGGGTACCTAAACACCGGGGAGCTGTTTTTT. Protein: CASSLSGYLNTGELFF.

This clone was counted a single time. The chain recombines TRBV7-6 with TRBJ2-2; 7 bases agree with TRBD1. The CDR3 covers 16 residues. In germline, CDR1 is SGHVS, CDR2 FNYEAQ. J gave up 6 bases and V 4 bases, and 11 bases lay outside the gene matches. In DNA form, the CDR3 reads TGTGCCAGCAGCTCCCCCGACAGGGCTTGGCCCGGGGAGCTGTTTTTT. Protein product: CASSSPDRAWPGELFF.

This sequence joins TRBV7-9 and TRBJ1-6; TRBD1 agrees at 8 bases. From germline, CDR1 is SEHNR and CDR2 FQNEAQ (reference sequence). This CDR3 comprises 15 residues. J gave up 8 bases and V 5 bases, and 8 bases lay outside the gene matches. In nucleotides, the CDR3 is TGTGCCAGCAGCCCCCGGGACAGGAGAGATTCACCCCTCCACTTT. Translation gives CASSPRDRRDSPLHF.

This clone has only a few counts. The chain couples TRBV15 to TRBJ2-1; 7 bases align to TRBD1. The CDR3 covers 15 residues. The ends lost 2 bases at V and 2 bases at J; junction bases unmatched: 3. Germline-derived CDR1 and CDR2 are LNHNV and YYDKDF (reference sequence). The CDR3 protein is CATSRSTGAYNEQFF. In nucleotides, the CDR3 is TGTGCCACCAGCAGAAGTACAGGGGCCTACAATGAGCAGTTCTTC.

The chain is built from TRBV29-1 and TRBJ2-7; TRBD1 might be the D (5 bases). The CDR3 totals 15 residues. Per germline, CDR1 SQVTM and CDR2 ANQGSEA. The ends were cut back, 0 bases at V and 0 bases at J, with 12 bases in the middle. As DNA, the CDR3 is TGCAGCGTTGAAGATCTAGGGGCCAGCTCCTACGAGCAGTACTTC. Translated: CSVEDLGASSYEQYF.

Written as DNA, the CDR3 is TGTGCCAGCAGAGACCTGAAGCGGGAGGCGGGAGAAAGGGACAATGAGCAGTTCTTC. Its protein product is CASRDLKREAGERDNEQFF. The rearrangement links TRBV11-2 to TRBJ2-1; 9 bases match TRBD2. From germline, CDR1 is SGHAT and CDR2 FQNNGV. Trimming took 6 bases from V and 5 from J; bases not matched to a gene: 20. The CDR3 extends over 19 amino acids.

DNA of the CDR3: TGTGCCAGCAGCTTGAGTCTAGCCGGAGGGGTATGGAAGACCCAGTACTTC. Protein sequence: CASSLSLAGGVWKTQYF. V gene TRBV5-6 combines with J gene TRBJ2-5; weak D call: TRBD2 (6 bases). CDR1 is SGHDT, CDR2 YYEEEE, per germline. The CDR3 length is 17 residues. The germline V and J ends were trimmed by 1 base and 6 bases, with 22 bases remaining between them.